One sample yielded the 13 T cell receptor beta chains listed below, sequenced in a study of cytomegalovirus exposure and HLA in healthy donors (dated by TCRdb to about 2017). Receptor amplification or capture employed the immunoSEQ multiplex PCR assay. The source is immuneACCESS, and TCRdb retained only in-frame sequences with V and J called. Part of the clones is not carried over; for the studies checked, unresolved V genes explain less than half of this, and the remainder is unexplained. This sample lists around 240,000 clones; 90% were detected once. The ten largest clones add up to under 0.4% of the sample. Sequencing was carried out using PBMCs. The receptors were gathered from a woman aged 18 to 35 in good health and CMV-seronegative.

Of note for this clone: The identical CDR3 is also encoded by other nucleotide sequences in the sample. V is TRBV30 and J is TRBJ2-7; no clear D gene. V lost 1 base and J lost 0, with 4 bases in between. CDR1 is GTSNPN and CDR2 is SVGIG in the germline V gene (reference sequence). CDR3 length: 12 residues. The CDR3 here is CAWSDSSYEQYF. CDR3 sequence (DNA): TGTGCCTGGAGTGACAGCTCCTACGAGCAGTACTTC.

This clone has only a few counts. This chain links TRBV19 with TRBJ1-5; TRBD1 matches at 7 bases. The V gene's germline CDR1 is LNHDA and CDR2 SQIVND (reference sequence). This CDR3 comprises 12 residues. J lost 9 bases, V lost 10 bases, and 9 bases had no gene match. CDR3 residues: CAIGTEEWPQHF. CDR3 DNA: TGTGCCATCGGGACAGAGGAATGGCCCCAGCATTTT.

The chain recombines TRBV4-1 with TRBJ2-1, with 7 bases lining up with TRBD2. Trimming at V came to 0 bases and at J to 11 bases, leaving 1 base not matched to a gene. The CDR3 covers 12 residues. Germline CDR1 MGHRA, CDR2 YSYEKL. The CDR3: CASSQETSKQFF. The DNA of the CDR3 is TGCGCCAGCAGCCAAGAGACTAGCAAGCAGTTCTTC.

This chain joins TRBV4-3 and TRBJ2-2, with a weak D call TRBD1 (6 bases). The germline gives CDR1 LGHNA, CDR2 YSLEER. This CDR3 is built from 16 residues. With 0 bases removed from V and 4 bases from J, the gap between germline ends came to 12 bases. The CDR3 DNA sequence: TGCGCCAGCAGCCAAGAACAGGGAGTGAGCACCGGGGAGCTGTTTTTT. This encodes CASSQEQGVSTGELFF.

The gene calls are TRBV2 and TRBJ1-4; TRBD1 aligns across 7 bases. The CDR3 is 15 residues long. The germline V gene encodes CDR1 SNHLY and CDR2 FYNNEI. V lost 6 bases to trimming and J lost 8 bases; unmatched junction nucleotides: 12. CDR3 nucleotides: TGTGCCAGCAGACCCCGGTGGACAGGAGGAGAAAAACTGTTTTTT. Amino acid sequence: CASRPRWTGGEKLFF.

V and J are TRBV18 and TRBJ1-1, with 7 bases that match TRBD1. CDR3 size: 13 residues. With V trimmed by 5 bases and J by 4 bases, 4 bases remained unmatched. Looked up from germline, CDR1 is KGHSH and CDR2 is LQKENI. CDR3 region: CASSVRQGTEAFF. DNA for the CDR3: TGTGCCAGCTCAGTTCGACAGGGCACTGAAGCTTTCTTT.

J is TRBJ2-2 and V is TRBV10-1, with D possibly matching TRBD1 (6 bases). There are 14 residues in the CDR3. V gave up 5 bases and J gave up 2 bases, with 9 bases separating them. Germline loops: CDR1 WNHNN, CDR2 SYGVQD (reference sequence). CDR3 sequence (DNA): TGCGCCAGCAGTAAACAGGGCAACACCGGGGAGCTGTTTTTT. Amino acid sequence: CASSKQGNTGELFF.

This clone was observed a few times. The chain employs TRBV5-1 and TRBJ1-6; no definite D call. Germline V CDR1 and CDR2: SGHRS, YFSETQ. V lost 0 bases to trimming and J lost 9 bases, with 7 bases between them. The CDR3 contains 13 residues. CDR3 loop: CASSLDGISPLHF. In DNA form, the CDR3 reads TGCGCCAGCAGCTTGGACGGGATTTCACCCCTCCACTTT.

The V gene is TRBV27, the J gene TRBJ2-1; 14 bases match TRBD2. The junction had 6 bases not matched to a gene; V was cut back by 7 bases and J by 4 bases. Germline CDR1 MNHEY, CDR2 SMNVEV (reference sequence). This CDR3 is 16 amino acids long. DNA of the CDR3: TGTGCCAGCATGACTAGCGGGGGGGAATTATACAATGAGCAGTTCTTC. It is translated as CASMTSGGELYNEQFF.

This chain uses TRBV27 with TRBJ2-7; TRBD2 aligns across 12 bases. The CDR3 length is 15 residues. The germline V gene has CDR1 MNHEY and CDR2 SMNVEV (reference sequence). V was pared by 5 bases and J by 4 bases, with 6 bases of the junction left unmatched. The CDR3 loop reads CASSILAGGFYEQYF. In DNA form, the CDR3 reads TGTGCCAGCAGTATACTAGCGGGGGGCTTTTACGAGCAGTACTTC.

The chain joins TRBV2 to TRBJ1-1; the D is unclear. The CDR3 length is 13 residues. The V end lost 2 bases, the J end lost 3 bases, and 7 bases lay between the germline ends. The V gene's germline CDR1 is SNHLY and CDR2 FYNNEI. CDR3 loop: CASSEWQDTEAFF. DNA for the CDR3: TGTGCCAGCAGTGAATGGCAGGACACTGAAGCTTTCTTT.

This clone appeared once. The genes are TRBV6-1 and TRBJ1-5; possibly TRBD1 for D (6 bases). CDR1 and CDR2 (germline): MNHNS, SASEGT. The CDR3 length is 13 residues. Trimming removed 6 bases from V and 3 bases from J, with 9 bases in between. This CDR3 is CASSGQTNQPQHF. CDR3 bases: TGTGCCAGCAGCGGACAGACCAATCAGCCCCAGCATTTT.

The chain carries TRBV6-5 and TRBJ1-2, with a weak D call TRBD1 (6 bases). This CDR3 has 15 residues. Germline V gene data show CDR1 as MNHEY and CDR2 as SVGAGI. The germline V and J ends were trimmed by 2 bases and 2 bases, with 12 bases remaining between them. In nucleotides, the CDR3 is TGTGCCAGCAGTTACCCCGGGGGGCCGAACTATGGCTACACCTTC. Translation gives CASSYPGGPNYGYTF.